This T cell receptor (beta chain) was obtained from a study of T cell responses to AZD1222 COVID-19 vaccine. Study-wide points: Recipients of AZD1222 seropositive at baseline numbered only 5 or 6. The CD4 TCRs associated with vaccination extended across spike and predominated at 160-218 and 743-854.

Germline CDR1 reads SGHRS; CDR2 reads YFSETQ. CDR3 length: 13 amino acids. V was pared by 4 bases and J by 5 bases, with 9 bases between. Sequencing used immunoSEQ multiplex PCR; TCRdb keeps in-frame clones, though not all of them. Of about 120,000 clones in the sample, over 75% were seen once. A note on this clone: Antigen specificity is unknown.

The chain is built from TRBV5-1 and TRBJ2-2; D call uncertain. The sequence was collected from an adult in good health. The sequenced sample was peripheral blood, obtained on day 0 of AZD1222 vaccination. The CDR3 sequence is CASSTLFTGELFF. In nucleotides, the CDR3 is TGCGCCAGCAGCACCCTCTTTACCGGGGAGCTGTTTTTT.